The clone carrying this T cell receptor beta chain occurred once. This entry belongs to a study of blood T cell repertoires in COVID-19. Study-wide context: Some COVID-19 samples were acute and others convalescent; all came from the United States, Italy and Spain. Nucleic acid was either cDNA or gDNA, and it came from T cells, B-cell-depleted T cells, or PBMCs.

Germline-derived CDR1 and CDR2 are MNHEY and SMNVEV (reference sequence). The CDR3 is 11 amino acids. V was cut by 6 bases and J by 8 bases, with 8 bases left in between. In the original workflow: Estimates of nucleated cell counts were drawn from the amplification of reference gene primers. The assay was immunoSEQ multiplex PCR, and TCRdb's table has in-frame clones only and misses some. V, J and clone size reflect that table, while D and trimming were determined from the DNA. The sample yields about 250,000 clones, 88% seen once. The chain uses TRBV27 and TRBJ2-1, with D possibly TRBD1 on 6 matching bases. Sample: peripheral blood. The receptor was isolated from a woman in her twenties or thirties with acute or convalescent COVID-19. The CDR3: CASSQGYEQFF. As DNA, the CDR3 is TGTGCCAGCAGCCAGGGGTATGAGCAGTTCTTC.